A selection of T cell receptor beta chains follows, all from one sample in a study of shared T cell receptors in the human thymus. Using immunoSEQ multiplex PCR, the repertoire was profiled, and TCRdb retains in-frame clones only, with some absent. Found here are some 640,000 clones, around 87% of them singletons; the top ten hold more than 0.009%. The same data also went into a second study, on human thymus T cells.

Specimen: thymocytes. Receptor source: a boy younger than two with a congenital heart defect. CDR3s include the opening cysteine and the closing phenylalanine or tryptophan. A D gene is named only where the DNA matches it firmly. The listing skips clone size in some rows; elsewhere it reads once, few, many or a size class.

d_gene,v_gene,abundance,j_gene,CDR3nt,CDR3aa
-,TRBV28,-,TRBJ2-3,TGTGCCAGCAGTTACCCCCCAGGGGCAGATCCCACAGATACGCAGTATTTT,CASSYPPGADPTDTQYF
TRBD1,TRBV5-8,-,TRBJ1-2,TGTGCCAGCAGCTTGGTAGCCGGGACAGGGGTCTATGGCTACACCTTC,CASSLVAGTGVYGYTF
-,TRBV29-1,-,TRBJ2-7,TGCAGCGTTGGCGGCCGCGGCGAGCAGTACTTC,CSVGGRGEQYF
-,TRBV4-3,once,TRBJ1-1,TGCGCCAGCAGCCAGCCCAGGGAGGGCACTGAAGCTTTCTTT,CASSQPREGTEAFF
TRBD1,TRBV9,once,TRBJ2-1,TGTGCCAGCAGCCCCGGGACAGGGGGCTATTATGAGCAGTTCTTC,CASSPGTGGYYEQFF
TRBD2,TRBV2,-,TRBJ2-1,TGTGCCAGCAGTGAACTGCCTAGCGGGGGCCCCCCCCTCTACAATGAGCAGTTCTTC,CASSELPSGGPPLYNEQFF
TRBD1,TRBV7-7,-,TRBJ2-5,TGTGCTAGCAGCGCCCGGCAGGGGGCGGGAGAGACCCAGTACTTC,CASSARQGAGETQYF
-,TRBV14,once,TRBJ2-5,TGTGCCAGCAGCCTTTTTGCGGGTGGCCAAGAGACCCAGTACTTC,CASSLFAGGQETQYF
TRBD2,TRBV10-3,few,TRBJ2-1,TGTGCCATCAGACAGACTAGACCTCGGGAGGGGTTATACTACAATGAGCAGTTCTTC,CAIRQTRPREGLYYNEQFF
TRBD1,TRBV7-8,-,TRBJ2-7,TGTGCCAGCAGCTTAGCCCGGGACAGTCTTTACGAGCAGTACTTC,CASSLARDSLYEQYF
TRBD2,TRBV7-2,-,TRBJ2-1,TGTGCCAGCAGCTTCGAGCTAGCGGGACTCTACAATGAGCAGTTCTTC,CASSFELAGLYNEQFF
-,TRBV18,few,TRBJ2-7,TGTGCCAGCTCAGGGGGGATCTCCTACGAGCAGTACTTC,CASSGGISYEQYF
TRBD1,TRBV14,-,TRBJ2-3,TGTGCCAGCAGCCAAGGGGACAGGGGGGCAGATACGCAGTATTTT,CASSQGDRGADTQYF
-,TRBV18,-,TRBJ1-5,TGTGCCAGCTCACAGGGGATCAATCAGCCCCAGCATTTT,CASSQGINQPQHF